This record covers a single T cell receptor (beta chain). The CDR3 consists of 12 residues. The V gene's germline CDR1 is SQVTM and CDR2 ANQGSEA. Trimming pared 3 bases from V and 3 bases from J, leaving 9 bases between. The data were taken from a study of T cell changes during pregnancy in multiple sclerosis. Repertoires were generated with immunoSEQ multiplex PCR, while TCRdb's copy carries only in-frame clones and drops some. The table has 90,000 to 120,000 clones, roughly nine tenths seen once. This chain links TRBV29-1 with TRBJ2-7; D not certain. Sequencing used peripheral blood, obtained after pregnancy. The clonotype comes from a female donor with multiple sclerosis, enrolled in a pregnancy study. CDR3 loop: CSVDDNNYEQYF. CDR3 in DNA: TGCAGCGTTGACGACAATAACTACGAGCAGTACTTC.